These 20 T cell receptor beta chains share one sample of origin, sequenced in a study of blood T cells in healthy people across ages. The use of a sample-barcoded 5' primer and a J-beta primer mix characterized a second PCR of about 7 to 12 cycles. TCRdb fed the 5' RACE reads into MiXCR, producing one record per CDR3 protein. The table lists about 630,000 distinct CDR3 sequences, approximately 21% of them singletons. The sequencing sample was made of blood. The receptors shown here come from a man aged 65-85 years in good health.

This clonotype was recorded at least ten times. The V call is TRBV13, the J call TRBJ2-5; D is possibly TRBD1 (5 bases). Deletions cut 6 bases from V and 5 bases from J, with 13 bases between. The CDR3 has 13 residues. Per the germline V gene, CDR1 is PRHDT and CDR2 is FYEKMQ (reference sequence). The CDR3 spells CASRRQIEETQYF. The DNA for the CDR3 is TGTGCCAGCAGGAGACAGATTGAGGAGACCCAGTACTTC. The entire variable domain, with the rest obtained from reference TRBV13 and TRBJ2-5, is as follows: AAGVIQSPRHLIKEKRETATLKCYPIPRHDTVYWYQQGPGQDPQFLISFYEKMQSDKGSIPDRFSAQQFSDYHSELNMSSLELGDSALYFCASRRQIEETQYFGPGTRLLVL.

This clonotype was seen just once. One end of the junction is discordant with germline, which a read error may explain. The chain has TRBV4-3 and TRBJ1-4, with 10 nucleotides matching TRBD1. The CDR3 runs to 15 residues. Germline CDR1 reads LGHNA; CDR2 reads YSLEER. CDR3 sequence reads: CASSQDGTGAEKLFF. The CDR3 DNA follows: TGCGCCAGCAGCCAAGACGGGACAGGGGCTGAAAAGCTGTTTTTT.

In this sample, this clonotype turned up a few times. The rearrangement uses TRBV28 and TRBJ2-1; D may be TRBD2 (6 bases). CDR3 size: 16 residues. With 5 bases removed from V and 0 bases from J, the gap between germline ends came to 14 bases. Germline V gene lookup returns CDR1 MDHEN and CDR2 SYDVKM. CDR3 amino acids: CASSPRAGNSYNEQFF. DNA of the CDR3: TGTGCCAGCAGTCCTCGGGCGGGAAACTCCTACAATGAGCAGTTCTTC.

The V call is TRBV12-3 or TRBV12-4, the J call TRBJ2-1; TRBD2 matches at 8 bases. Unmatched junction bases numbered 10, after V lost 4 bases and J lost 8 bases. CDR3 length: 15 amino acids. CDR3 amino acids: CASSSIASGSYEQFF. The CDR3 region has the DNA TGTGCCAGCAGTTCTATAGCCAGCGGGAGCTATGAGCAGTTCTTC.

This clonotype was counted between two and nine times. The rearrangement joins TRBV2 to TRBJ2-6; no firm D call. There are 15 residues in the CDR3. V shed 0 bases and J shed 0 bases, with 3 bases lying between them. Germline loops: CDR1 SNHLY, CDR2 FYNNEI. The chain's CDR3 is CASSEAASGANVLTF. CDR3 coding DNA: TGTGCCAGCAGTGAAGCAGCCTCTGGGGCCAACGTCCTGACTTTC. Full variable domain (missing parts from reference TRBV2 and TRBJ2-6): EPEVTQTPSHQVTQMGQEVILRCVPISNHLYFYWYRQILGQKVEFLVSFYNNEISEKSEIFDDQFSVERPDGSNFTLKIRSTKLEDSAMYFCASSEAASGANVLTFGAGSRLTVL.

This chain links TRBV5-5 with TRBJ1-2, with D perhaps TRBD1 (5 bases). CDR3 length: 15 residues. The germline V and J ends were trimmed by 0 bases and 3 bases, with 12 bases remaining between them. CDR1 is SGHKS, CDR2 YYEKEE, per germline (reference sequence). In DNA form, the CDR3 reads TGTGCCAGCAGCTTGGACCCCGCGACAGACTATGGCTACACCTTC. It translates to CASSLDPATDYGYTF.

This clonotype was counted only a few times. The chain has TRBV25-1 and TRBJ2-3; 10 bases match TRBD2. Per the germline V gene, CDR1 is MGHDK and CDR2 is SYGVNS. The CDR3 is 15 amino acids. J lost 2 bases, V lost 6 bases, and 5 bases had no gene match. CDR3 protein: CASRSSGGITDTQYF. CDR3 DNA: TGTGCCAGCAGATCTAGCGGGGGAATCACAGATACGCAGTATTTT.

The V call is TRBV9, the J call TRBJ2-7, with 8 nucleotides matching TRBD2. The CDR3 is made up of 15 amino acids. In germline, CDR1 is SGDLS, CDR2 YYNGEE. The V segment lost 0 bases and the J segment 6 bases; nucleotides outside the gene matches: 8. The CDR3 here is CASSVDAGGPLEQYF. The CDR3 bases are TGTGCCAGCAGCGTAGATGCGGGAGGCCCTCTCGAGCAGTACTTC.

The chain uses TRBV5-1 and TRBJ2-5; D possibly corresponds to TRBD2 (6 bases). V was clipped by 4 bases and J by 2 bases, with 18 bases between them. Germline V lookup: CDR1 SGHRS, CDR2 YFSETQ. This CDR3 contains 16 residues. The CDR3 nucleotides read TGCGCCAGCAGCGGTACGGGGGACTTAGCACAAGAGACCCAGTACTTC. Protein sequence: CASSGTGDLAQETQYF. Supplemented by reference TRBV5-1 and TRBJ2-5, the full variable domain reads KAGVTQTPRYLIKTRGQQVTLSCSPISGHRSVSWYQQTPGQGLQFLFEYFSETQRNKGNFPGRFSGRQFSNSRSEMNVSTLELGDSALYLCASSGTGDLAQETQYFGPGTRLLVL.

The gene calls are TRBV20-1 and TRBJ2-3, with a weak D call TRBD1 (5 bases). V gave up 6 bases and J gave up 2 bases, with 12 bases separating them. This CDR3 has 13 amino acids. Germline-derived CDR1 and CDR2 are DFQATT and SNEGSKA (reference sequence). The CDR3 nucleotides are TGCAGTGCCAATCAGGGCCCCACAGATACGCAGTATTTT. Amino acid sequence: CSANQGPTDTQYF.

The chain couples TRBV20-1 to TRBJ2-7, with 13 bases matching TRBD2. The CDR3 covers 14 residues. Germline CDR1 reads DFQATT; CDR2 reads SNEGSKA (reference sequence). The J segment lost 6 bases and the V segment lost 3 bases, leaving 5 bases of the junction unmatched. The CDR3 loop reads CSARDTSGRAEQYF. In DNA, the CDR3 is TGCAGTGCTAGGGATACTAGCGGGAGGGCCGAGCAGTACTTC.

This clonotype was seen ten or more times. The CDR3 reads CASRKGDSWDEQFF. DNA for the CDR3: TGTGCCAGCAGAAAGGGAGATTCTTGGGATGAGCAGTTCTTC. This chain links TRBV7-9 with TRBJ2-1; D may be TRBD2 (5 bases). V lost 6 bases and J lost 8, with 17 bases in between. Germline CDR1 is SEHNR and CDR2 is FQNEAQ (reference sequence). The CDR3 has 14 amino acids.

V and J are TRBV9 and TRBJ2-2; D might be TRBD2 (5 bases). V was shortened by 6 bases and J by 4 bases, with 16 bases between the two germline ends. Per the germline V gene, CDR1 is SGDLS and CDR2 is YYNGEE. This CDR3 contains 15 residues. The DNA of the CDR3 is TGTGCCAGCAACGGAGGCCCGATGGGCACCGGGGAGCTGTTTTTT. As protein: CASNGGPMGTGELFF. Full variable domain (missing parts from reference TRBV9 and TRBJ2-2): DSGVTQTPKHLITATGQRVTLRCSPRSGDLSVYWYQQSLDQGLQFLIQYYNGEERAKGNILERFSAQQFPDLHSELNLSSLELGDSALYFCASNGGPMGTGELFFGEGSRLTVL.

V is TRBV7-9 and J is TRBJ2-1; D may be TRBD1 or TRBD2 (5 bases each). V lost 4 bases and J lost 6, with 16 bases in between. This CDR3 comprises 15 residues. Germline lookup yields CDR1 SEHNR and CDR2 FQNEAQ (reference sequence). The CDR3 DNA reads as TGTGCCAGCAGCTCAACCGGGACCGCGCTCAATGAGCAGTTCTTC. Protein product: CASSSTGTALNEQFF.

The V and J genes are TRBV20-1 and TRBJ2-7; 16 bases map to TRBD2. The CDR3 sequence is 16 residues long. V shed 6 bases and J 5 bases; nucleotides not matched to a gene: 10. Germline CDR1 and CDR2: DFQATT and SNEGSKA (reference sequence). CDR3 nucleotide sequence: TGCAGTGCGCCTCGGGGACTAGCGGGAGGGACGGACGAGCAGTACTTC. This gives the protein CSAPRGLAGGTDEQYF.

This chain connects TRBV27 to TRBJ2-5, with TRBD2 identical over 11 bases. The DNA end is a closer match to TRBJ2-7, so the J assignment may be wrong. The CDR3 is 15 amino acids. The germline CDR1 and CDR2 sequences are MNHEY and SMNVEV (reference sequence). The DNA of the CDR3 is TGTGCCAGCAGCCAGATAGCGGGGGGGCTCTACGAGCAGTACTTC. Amino acid sequence: CASSQIAGGLYEQYF.

Ten or more counts support this clonotype. This sequence joins TRBV6-2 or TRBV6-3 and TRBJ2-1; 12 positions match TRBD2. V trimming: 4 bases; J trimming: 7 bases; junction bases outside the gene matches: 5. The V gene's germline CDR1 is MNHEY and CDR2 SVGEGT. CDR3 length: 15 residues. The CDR3 region is CASSSRTSGINEQFF. For the CDR3, the DNA is TGTGCCAGCAGTTCTAGGACTAGCGGGATAAATGAGCAGTTCTTC.

This chain connects TRBV18 to TRBJ2-7, with TRBD2 identical over 8 bases. Germline trimming cut 0 bases from V and 0 bases from J; bases unmatched to any gene: 1. The CDR3 length is 15 residues. Germline V gene data show CDR1 as KGHSH and CDR2 as LQKENI. As DNA, the CDR3 is TGTGCCAGCTCACCACCGAGCGGGGGCTCCTACGAGCAGTACTTC. Protein product: CASSPPSGGSYEQYF.

This clonotype was counted at least ten times. The chain joins TRBV10-2 to TRBJ2-5, with 10 bases that match TRBD2. The last part of the DNA fits TRBJ2-1 better; the J call may be wrong. Germline CDR1 reads WSHSY; CDR2 reads SAAADI. The CDR3 has 14 amino acids. In DNA, the CDR3 is TGCGCCAGCAGAAAACTAGCGGGATTCCGTGAGCAGTTCTTC. It is translated as CASRKLAGFREQFF.

The CDR3 nucleotides read TGTGCCAGCAGCCCCGAAGGGGCCTACGAGCAGTACTTC. Translation: CASSPEGAYEQYF. The rearrangement joins TRBV5-5 to TRBJ2-7; D is perhaps TRBD1 (5 bases). Germline V gives CDR1 SGHKS, CDR2 YYEKEE (reference sequence). This CDR3 contains 13 residues. V lost 4 bases to trimming and J lost 2 bases, with 10 bases between them.